One sample yielded the 20 T cell receptor beta chains listed below, sequenced in a study of shared clonotypes between healthy human individuals. The assay was immunoSEQ multiplex PCR, and TCRdb's table has in-frame clones only and misses some. Of some 500,000 clones detected, around 80% appear once; the ten largest clones hold roughly 12%. The specimen sequenced was PBMCs. The receptor source for this set is a woman in her thirties or forties in good health. Some clones in this sample may be carry-over from other donors' samples.

The chain has TRBV7-6 and TRBJ1-1; D not resolved. V lost 0 bases to trimming and J lost 5 bases, with 7 bases between them. The CDR3 covers 13 residues. The V gene's germline CDR1 is SGHVS and CDR2 FNYEAQ. CDR3 amino acids: CASSLATGTEAFF. Here the CDR3 DNA reads TGTGCCAGCAGCTTAGCAACGGGGACTGAAGCTTTCTTT.

The rearrangement joins TRBV6-6 to TRBJ1-2; D unclear. Trimming stripped 2 bases from V and 4 bases from J, with 8 bases between. The germline CDR1 and CDR2 sequences are MNHNY and SVGAGI (reference sequence). This CDR3 has 13 residues. CDR3 protein: CASSYGGSYGYTF. In DNA, the CDR3 is TGTGCCAGCAGTTACGGCGGCTCCTATGGCTACACCTTC.

This CDR3 reads CASSIDMRRSRSGSRANTQYF. The CDR3 DNA reads as TGTGCCAGTAGTATAGATATGCGGCGAAGCAGATCCGGTTCGAGGGCAAATACGCAGTATTTT. This rearrangement joins TRBV19 to TRBJ2-3, with D perhaps TRBD2 (5 bases). This CDR3 is built from 21 residues. The germline V gene has CDR1 LNHDA and CDR2 SQIVND (reference sequence). Deletions cut 0 bases from V and 7 bases from J, with 32 bases between.

The rearrangement links TRBV7-9 to TRBJ2-7, with 11 bases matching TRBD2. With V trimmed by 4 bases and J by 5 bases, 7 bases remained unmatched. Germline V CDR1 and CDR2: SEHNR, FQNEAQ (reference sequence). This CDR3 contains 15 residues. The chain's CDR3 is CASSSTSGASNEQYF. CDR3 bases: TGTGCCAGCAGCTCGACTAGCGGGGCCAGCAACGAGCAGTACTTC.

The rearrangement uses TRBV7-6 and TRBJ2-1; 12 nucleotides agree with TRBD2. This CDR3 has 16 residues. Germline V lookup: CDR1 SGHVS, CDR2 FNYEAQ. V was clipped by 6 bases and J by 1 base; unmatched bases: 4. The CDR3 DNA follows: TGTGCCAGCAGACCTACTAGCGGGAGGTCCTACAATGAGCAGTTCTTC. It encodes CASRPTSGRSYNEQFF.

This clone was found a few times. The V and J genes are TRBV6-1 and TRBJ2-7; D possibly matches TRBD1 or TRBD2 (5 bases each). The CDR3 length is 14 residues. V was pared by 1 base and J by 9 bases, with 16 bases between. Germline V lookup: CDR1 MNHNS, CDR2 SASEGT. The CDR3 loop is CASSEDGAWSVQYF. Here the CDR3 DNA reads TGTGCCAGCAGTGAAGACGGGGCATGGTCCGTGCAGTACTTC.

This clone was counted a few times. The J gene is TRBJ2-1, the V gene TRBV11-1; 8 bases are shared with TRBD2. Germline-derived CDR1 and CDR2 are SGHAT and FQDESV (reference sequence). The CDR3 length is 14 residues. After removal of 3 bases from V and 9 bases from J, the junction contained 7 bases not matched to a gene. The CDR3 loop is CASSFSGTLGEQFF. CDR3 nucleotides: TGTGCCAGCAGCTTTAGCGGGACCCTCGGTGAGCAGTTCTTC.

The rearrangement uses TRBV23-1 and TRBJ2-5; possible D gene TRBD1, 6 bases. TRBV23-1 is classed as an ORF, of uncertain function. V shed 8 bases and J shed 1 base, with 11 bases lying between them. The CDR3 is 13 residues long. CDR3 region: CASRRQVQETQYF. DNA for the CDR3: TGCGCCAGCCGTAGACAGGTCCAAGAGACCCAGTACTTC.

This chain uses TRBV25-1 with TRBJ2-1; D could derive from TRBD1 or TRBD2 (7 bases each). Trimming removed 8 bases from V and 6 bases from J, with 17 bases in between. The CDR3 has 14 amino acids. Per the germline V gene, CDR1 is MGHDK and CDR2 is SYGVNS. The CDR3 spells CASAGDREGNEQFF. The CDR3 coding sequence is TGTGCCAGCGCGGGAGACAGGGAGGGCAATGAGCAGTTCTTC.

This clone has just a few counts. The chain links TRBV28 to TRBJ1-5; D gene unclear. This CDR3 is built from 12 residues. The germline V gene encodes CDR1 MDHEN and CDR2 SYDVKM. V was shortened by 6 bases and J by 5 bases, with 8 bases between the two germline ends. CDR3 DNA: TGTGCCAGCAGCTTAGGGTATCAGCCCCAGCATTTT. It is translated as CASSLGYQPQHF.

CDR3 DNA sequence: TGTGCCAGCAGCCAAGGGCTGGCAGGTTTCACGTACGAGCAGTACTTC. Protein: CASSQGLAGFTYEQYF. The rearrangement links TRBV14 to TRBJ2-7; D not certain. V was trimmed by 1 base and J by 4 bases, leaving 17 bases between them. The V gene's germline CDR1 is SGHDN and CDR2 FVKESK. This CDR3 contains 16 residues.

The chain has TRBV2 and TRBJ2-2; no clear D. V was pared by 2 bases and J by 6 bases, with 7 bases between. CDR1 SNHLY and CDR2 FYNNEI come from the germline V gene. The CDR3 spans 13 residues. CDR3 DNA: TGTGCCAGCAGTGAACTCGGCGCCGGGGAGCTGTTTTTT. Encoded protein: CASSELGAGELFF.

The rearrangement links TRBV5-4 to TRBJ1-2; 10 bases are shared with TRBD1. CDR1 and CDR2 from the germline V gene are SGHNT and YYREEE (reference sequence). The V and J ends lost 6 bases and 3 bases, in that order; junction bases with no gene match: 5. The CDR3 loop spans 14 amino acids. The CDR3 sequence: CASNPGTGDYGYTF. In DNA form, the CDR3 reads TGTGCCAGCAACCCCGGGACAGGGGACTATGGCTACACCTTC.

This chain uses TRBV5-1 with TRBJ2-7, with 7 bases matching TRBD1. V shed 3 bases, J shed 0 bases, and the junction held 3 bases outside the gene matches. The CDR3 is 14 residues long. The germline V gene has CDR1 SGHRS and CDR2 YFSETQ. CDR3 protein: CASSSRDSSYEQYF. CDR3 DNA: TGCGCCAGCAGCTCCCGGGACAGCTCCTACGAGCAGTACTTC.

This rearrangement joins TRBV30 to TRBJ1-3, with 8 bases identical to TRBD1. Trimming removed 2 bases from V and 2 bases from J; junction bases left unmatched: 5. Germline values: CDR1 GTSNPN, CDR2 SVGIG (reference sequence). The CDR3 totals 15 residues. CDR3 in amino acids: CAWSPGQGAGNTIYF. The CDR3 DNA reads as TGTGCCTGGAGTCCCGGACAGGGAGCTGGAAACACCATATATTTT.

The V and J genes are TRBV7-2 and TRBJ1-4, with D maybe TRBD1 (6 bases). Germline V CDR1 and CDR2: SGHTA, FQGNSA. V was cut by 4 bases and J by 6 bases, with 12 bases left in between. The CDR3 consists of 14 residues. This CDR3 is CASSSTGNDEKLFF. The CDR3 coding sequence is TGTGCCAGCAGCTCGACAGGAAACGATGAAAAACTGTTTTTT. Based on the CDR3 plus reference TRBV7-2 and TRBJ1-4, the full variable domain is GAGVSQSPSNKVTEKGKDVELRCDPISGHTALYWYRQSLGQGLEFLIYFQGNSAPDKSGLPSDRFSAERTGGSVSTLTIQRTQQEDSAVYLCASSSTGNDEKLFFGSGTQLSVL.

Here the CDR3 DNA reads TGTGCCAGCAGCGACAACAGGGGTGGGGAGACCCAGTACTTC. Translating it yields CASSDNRGGETQYF. J is TRBJ2-5 and V is TRBV9, with 7 bases that match TRBD1. CDR3 length: 14 residues. The V gene end was trimmed by 3 bases and the J gene end by 5 bases; junction bases not matched to a gene: 7. Per the germline V gene, CDR1 is SGDLS and CDR2 is YYNGEE.

The chain joins TRBV5-1 to TRBJ2-2; no definite D call. V lost 0 bases and J lost 6, with 3 bases in between. CDR3 length equals 12 residues. Germline assignment: CDR1 SGHRS and CDR2 YFSETQ. The DNA for the CDR3 is TGCGCCAGCAGCTTGGGGTCCGGGGAGCTGTTTTTT. This translates into CASSLGSGELFF.

This clone was seen ten or more times. This sequence joins TRBV28 and TRBJ2-7; D is perhaps TRBD2 (5 bases). Trimming cost V 6 bases and J 4 bases, with 13 bases left between them. CDR3 size: 13 residues. Germline CDR1 and CDR2: MDHEN and SYDVKM. CDR3 loop: CASSRGRDYEQYF. Here the CDR3 DNA reads TGTGCCAGCAGCCGAGGACGGGATTACGAGCAGTACTTC.

This clone was detected only once. V is TRBV7-2 and J is TRBJ2-1; D uncertain. The CDR3 is 12 residues long. The germline V gene has CDR1 SGHTA and CDR2 FQGNSA. V dropped 4 bases and J dropped 7 bases, with 8 bases sitting between them. CDR3 in DNA: TGTGCCAGCAGCTCAAAACGGAATGAGCAGTTCTTC. It specifies CASSSKRNEQFF.